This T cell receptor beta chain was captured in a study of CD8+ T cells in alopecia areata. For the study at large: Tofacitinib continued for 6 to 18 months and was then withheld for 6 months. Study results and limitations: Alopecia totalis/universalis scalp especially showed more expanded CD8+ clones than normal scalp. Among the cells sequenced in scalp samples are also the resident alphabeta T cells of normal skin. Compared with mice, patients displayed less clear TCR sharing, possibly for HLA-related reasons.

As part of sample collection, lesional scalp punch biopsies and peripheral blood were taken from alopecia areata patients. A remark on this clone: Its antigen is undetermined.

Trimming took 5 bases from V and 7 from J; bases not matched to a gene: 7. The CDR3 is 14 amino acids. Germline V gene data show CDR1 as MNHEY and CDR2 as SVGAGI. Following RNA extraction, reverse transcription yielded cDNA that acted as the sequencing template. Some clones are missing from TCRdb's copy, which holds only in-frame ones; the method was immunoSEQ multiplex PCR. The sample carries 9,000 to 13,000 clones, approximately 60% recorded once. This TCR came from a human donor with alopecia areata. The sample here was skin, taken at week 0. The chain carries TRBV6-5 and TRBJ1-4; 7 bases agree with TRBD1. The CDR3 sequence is CASSEGGGGEKLFF. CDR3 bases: TGTGCCAGCAGTGAAGGGGGCGGAGGTGAAAAACTGTTTTTT.